This paragraph covers one T cell receptor beta chain sequence. The source of the sample is a study of blood T cell repertoires in COVID-19. Study summary: COVID-19 samples, acute and convalescent, were from the United States, Italy and Spain. PBMCs, B-cell-depleted T cells, or T cells provided the cDNA or gDNA that made up the material.

Per the study methods: Amplification from reference gene primers served as the basis for estimated nucleated cell counts. Sequencing was performed with immunoSEQ multiplex PCR; in TCRdb, only in-frame clones are kept and a portion is missing. That table supplies the V and J calls and clone size; D and trimming were determined from the DNA. Among around 160,000 clones, roughly four fifths were seen once, and the ten largest hold 13% to 15%. Germline CDR1 is SGDLS and CDR2 is YYNGEE. CDR3 length: 17 residues. V was pared by 0 bases and J by 7 bases, with 19 bases between. The sequenced material came from peripheral blood. The sequence derives from a human donor with acute or convalescent COVID-19. The donor label of this sample is uncertain. The V gene is TRBV9, the J gene TRBJ2-2; D is undetermined. The CDR3, as DNA: TGTGCCAGCAGCGTAGAATCGGGTCGAGCATTCCACGGGGAGCTGTTTTTT. Its translation: CASSVESGRAFHGELFF.